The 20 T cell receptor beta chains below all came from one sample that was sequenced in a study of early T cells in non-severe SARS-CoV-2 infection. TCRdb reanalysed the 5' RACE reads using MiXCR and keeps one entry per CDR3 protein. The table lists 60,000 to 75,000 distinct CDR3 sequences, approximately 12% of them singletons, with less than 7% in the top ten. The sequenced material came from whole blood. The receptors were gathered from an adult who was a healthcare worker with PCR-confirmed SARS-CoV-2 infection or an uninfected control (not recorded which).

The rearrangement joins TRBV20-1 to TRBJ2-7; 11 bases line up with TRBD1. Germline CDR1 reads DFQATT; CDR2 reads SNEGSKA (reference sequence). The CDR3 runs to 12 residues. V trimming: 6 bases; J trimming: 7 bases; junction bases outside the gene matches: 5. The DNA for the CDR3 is TGCAGTGCCCCGGACAGGGGGCATGAGCAGTACTTC. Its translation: CSAPDRGHEQYF.

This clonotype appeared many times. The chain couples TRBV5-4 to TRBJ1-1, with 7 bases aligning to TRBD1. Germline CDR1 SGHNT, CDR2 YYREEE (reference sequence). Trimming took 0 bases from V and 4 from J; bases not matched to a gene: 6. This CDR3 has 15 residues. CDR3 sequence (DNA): TGTGCCAGCAGCTTGGCCGTGGCAGGGGGCACTGAAGCTTTCTTT. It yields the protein CASSLAVAGGTEAFF.

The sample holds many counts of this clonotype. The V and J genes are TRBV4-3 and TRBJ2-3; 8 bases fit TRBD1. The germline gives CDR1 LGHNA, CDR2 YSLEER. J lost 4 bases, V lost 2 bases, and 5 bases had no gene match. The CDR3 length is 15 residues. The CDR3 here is CASSQIQGASDTQYF. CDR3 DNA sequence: TGCGCCAGCAGCCAAATTCAGGGGGCCTCAGATACGCAGTATTTT.

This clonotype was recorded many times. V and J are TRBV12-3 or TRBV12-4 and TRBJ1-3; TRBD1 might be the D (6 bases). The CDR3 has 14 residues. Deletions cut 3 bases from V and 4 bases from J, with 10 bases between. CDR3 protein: CASSFGGRGNTIYF. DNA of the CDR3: TGTGCCAGCAGTTTTGGGGGGCGAGGAAACACCATATATTTT.

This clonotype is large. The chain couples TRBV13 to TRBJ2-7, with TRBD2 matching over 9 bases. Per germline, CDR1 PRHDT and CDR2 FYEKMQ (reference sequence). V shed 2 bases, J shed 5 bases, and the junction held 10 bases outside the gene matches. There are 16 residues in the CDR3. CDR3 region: CASSLKFAGGPHEQYF. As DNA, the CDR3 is TGTGCCAGCAGCTTAAAGTTTGCGGGAGGGCCTCACGAGCAGTACTTC.

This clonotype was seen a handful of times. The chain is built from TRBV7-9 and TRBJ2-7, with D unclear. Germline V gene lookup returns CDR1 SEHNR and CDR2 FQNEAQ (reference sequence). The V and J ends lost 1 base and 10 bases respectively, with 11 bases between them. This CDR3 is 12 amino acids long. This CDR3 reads CASSLVSNRQYF. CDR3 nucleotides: TGTGCCAGCAGCTTAGTGTCCAACCGACAGTACTTC.

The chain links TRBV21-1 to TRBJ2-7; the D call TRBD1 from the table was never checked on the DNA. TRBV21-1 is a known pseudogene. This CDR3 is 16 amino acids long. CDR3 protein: CASNTPGTAPFYEQYF. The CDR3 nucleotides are TGTGCCAGCAACACTCCCGGGACAGCGCCTTTCTACGAGCAGTACTTC.

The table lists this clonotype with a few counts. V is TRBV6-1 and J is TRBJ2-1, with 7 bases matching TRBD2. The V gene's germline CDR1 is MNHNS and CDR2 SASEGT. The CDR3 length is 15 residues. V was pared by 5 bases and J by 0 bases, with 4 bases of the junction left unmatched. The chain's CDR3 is CASSPRGNSYNEQFF. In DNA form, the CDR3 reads TGTGCCAGCAGTCCGCGGGGGAACTCCTACAATGAGCAGTTCTTC.

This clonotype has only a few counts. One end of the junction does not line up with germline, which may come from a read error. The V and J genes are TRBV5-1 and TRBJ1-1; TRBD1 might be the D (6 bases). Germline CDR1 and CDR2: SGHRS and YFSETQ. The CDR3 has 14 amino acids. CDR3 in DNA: TGCGCCAGCAGCTCACAGGGAATGAACACTGAAGCTTCCTTT. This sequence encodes CASSSQGMNTEASF.

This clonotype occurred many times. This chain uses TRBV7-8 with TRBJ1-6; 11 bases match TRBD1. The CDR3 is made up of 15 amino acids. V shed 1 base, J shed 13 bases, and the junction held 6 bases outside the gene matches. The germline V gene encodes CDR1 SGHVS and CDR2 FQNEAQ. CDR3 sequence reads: CASSLGTGGDVPLHF. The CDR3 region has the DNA TGTGCCAGCAGCTTAGGGACAGGGGGCGATGTTCCCCTCCACTTT.

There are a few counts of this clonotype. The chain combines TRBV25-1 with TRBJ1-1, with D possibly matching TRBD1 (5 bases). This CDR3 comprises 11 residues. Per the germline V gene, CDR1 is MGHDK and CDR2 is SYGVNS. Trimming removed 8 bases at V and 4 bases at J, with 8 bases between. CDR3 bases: TGTGCCAGCCAAAGGGGCACTGAAGCTTTCTTT. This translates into CASQRGTEAFF.

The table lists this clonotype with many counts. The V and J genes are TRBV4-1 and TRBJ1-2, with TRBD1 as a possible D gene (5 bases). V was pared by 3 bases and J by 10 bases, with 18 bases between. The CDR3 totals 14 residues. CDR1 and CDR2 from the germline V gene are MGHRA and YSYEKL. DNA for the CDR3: TGCGCCAGCAGCCAGGCAATCCGGGACCGCTTCTACACCTTC. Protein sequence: CASSQAIRDRFYTF.

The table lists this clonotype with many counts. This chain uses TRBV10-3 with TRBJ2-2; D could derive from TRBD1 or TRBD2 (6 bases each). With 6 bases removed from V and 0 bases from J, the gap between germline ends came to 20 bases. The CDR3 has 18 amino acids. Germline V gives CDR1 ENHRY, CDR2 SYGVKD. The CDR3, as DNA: TGTGCCATCAGGCGGGACAAGTTACAACACGCGAACACCGGGGAGCTGTTTTTT. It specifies CAIRRDKLQHANTGELFF.

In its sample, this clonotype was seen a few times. CDR3 DNA sequence: TGTGCCAGCAGTTACTCGGGAGAAGCAGATACGCAGTATTTT. As protein: CASSYSGEADTQYF. V and J are TRBV6-2 or TRBV6-3 and TRBJ2-3, with D perhaps TRBD2 (5 bases). CDR3 length: 14 residues. Germline V lookup: CDR1 MNHEY, CDR2 SVGEGT. Trimming shortened V by 0 bases and J by 4 bases, and 8 bases separated the two germline ends.

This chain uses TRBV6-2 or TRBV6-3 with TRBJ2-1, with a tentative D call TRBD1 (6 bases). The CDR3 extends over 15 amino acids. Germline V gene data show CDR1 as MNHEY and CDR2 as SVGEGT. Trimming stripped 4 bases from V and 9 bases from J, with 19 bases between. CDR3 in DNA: TGTGCCAGCAGTTCGGCCGGGACAAACAAGGGTGAGCAGTTCTTC. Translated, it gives CASSSAGTNKGEQFF.

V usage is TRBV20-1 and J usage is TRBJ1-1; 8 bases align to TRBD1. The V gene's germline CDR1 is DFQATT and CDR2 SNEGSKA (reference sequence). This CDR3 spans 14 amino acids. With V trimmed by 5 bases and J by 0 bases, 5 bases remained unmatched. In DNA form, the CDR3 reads TGCAGTGCTGGACAGGGACCTCTGAACACTGAAGCTTTCTTT. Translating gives CSAGQGPLNTEAFF.

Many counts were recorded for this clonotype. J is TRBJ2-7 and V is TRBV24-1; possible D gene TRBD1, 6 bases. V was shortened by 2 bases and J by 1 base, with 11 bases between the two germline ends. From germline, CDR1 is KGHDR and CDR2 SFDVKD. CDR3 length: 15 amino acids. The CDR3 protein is CATSDSTQGSYEQYF. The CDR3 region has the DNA TGTGCCACCAGTGATTCAACACAGGGTTCCTACGAGCAGTACTTC.

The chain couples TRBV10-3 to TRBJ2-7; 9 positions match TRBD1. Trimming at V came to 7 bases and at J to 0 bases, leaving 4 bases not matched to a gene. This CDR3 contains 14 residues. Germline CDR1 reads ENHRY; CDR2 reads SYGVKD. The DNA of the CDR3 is TGTGCCATCAACCCGGGACAGGGCTCCTACGAGCAGTACTTC. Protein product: CAINPGQGSYEQYF.

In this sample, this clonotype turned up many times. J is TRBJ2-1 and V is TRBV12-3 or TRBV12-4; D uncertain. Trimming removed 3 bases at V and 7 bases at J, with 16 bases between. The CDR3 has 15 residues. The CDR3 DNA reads TGTGCCAGCAGTTTGTTTTTGAGACTCGTTAATGAGCAGTTCTTC. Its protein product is CASSLFLRLVNEQFF.

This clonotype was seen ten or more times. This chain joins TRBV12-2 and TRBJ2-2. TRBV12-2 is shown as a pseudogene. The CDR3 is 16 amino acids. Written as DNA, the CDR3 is TGTGCAAGTCGCTTAGATCCTGCTGGAGAGACCGGGGAGCTGTTTTTT. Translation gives CASRLDPAGETGELFF.